The next 9 T cell receptor beta chains were all read from a single sample in a study of blood T cell repertoires in COVID-19. Produced via immunoSEQ multiplex PCR; TCRdb's table is partial and in-frame only. Of about 400,000 clones detected, approximately 85% appear once; the ten largest clones hold roughly 1.9%. The sample consisted of PBMCs or T cells enriched from blood (not recorded which). Receptor source: a woman aged 40 to 55 with acute COVID-19.

The CDR3 region has the DNA TGTGCCAGTAGTATAGGAAGGGCGGGAAGCGGAAGCACAGATACGCAGTATTTT. This codes for CASSIGRAGSGSTDTQYF. This chain connects TRBV19 to TRBJ2-3; D is possibly TRBD2 (6 bases). From germline, CDR1 is LNHDA and CDR2 SQIVND (reference sequence). Trimming took off 1 base at V and 0 bases at J, with 17 bases between the two ends. The CDR3 contains 18 residues.

Points on this clone: This same CDR3 is encoded by further DNA sequences in the sample. The rearrangement links TRBV18 to TRBJ2-3; tentatively, D is TRBD2 (5 bases). CDR3 length: 13 residues. Trimming removed 3 bases from V and 3 bases from J, with 7 bases in between. Germline assignment: CDR1 KGHSH and CDR2 LQKENI. CDR3 in DNA: TGTGCCAGCTCACCTGGCGGGACAGATACGCAGTATTTT. Protein sequence: CASSPGGTDTQYF.

The genes are TRBV7-9 and TRBJ2-3, with TRBD2 matching 9 bases. Germline-derived CDR1 and CDR2 are SEHNR and FQNEAQ (reference sequence). The CDR3 has 16 residues. Trimming removed 2 bases from V and 7 bases from J; junction bases left unmatched: 10. As DNA, the CDR3 is TGTGCCAGCAGCTTACTCCGCGGGGGGGCGGAGTATACGCAGTATTTT. Protein product: CASSLLRGGAEYTQYF. Together with reference TRBV7-9 and TRBJ2-3, the CDR3 gives the full variable domain: DTGVSQNPRHKITKRGQNVTFRCDPISEHNRLYWYRQTLGQGPEFLTYFQNEAQLEKSRLLSDRFSAERPKGSFSTLEIQRTEQGDSAMYLCASSLLRGGAEYTQYFGPGTRLTVL.

CDR3 in DNA: TGTGCCAGCAGCTTGTGGGCAGACCCAATTACCGGGGAGCTGTTTTTT. Translation: CASSLWADPITGELFF. This chain uses TRBV5-8 with TRBJ2-2; D unclear. V was cut by 1 base and J by 5 bases, with 15 bases left in between. Per the germline V gene, CDR1 is SGHTS and CDR2 is YDEGEE. There are 16 residues in the CDR3.

The chain combines TRBV3-1 (or the pseudogene TRBV3-2) with TRBJ2-5; D may be TRBD2 (6 bases). The germline V and J ends were trimmed by 2 bases and 3 bases, with 10 bases remaining between them. This CDR3 is built from 14 residues. Germline-derived CDR1 and CDR2 are LGHDT and YNNKEL (reference sequence). The DNA of the CDR3 is TGTGCCAGCAGCCAACGGACTATAGAAGAGACCCAGTACTTC. It codes for CASSQRTIEETQYF.

This clone was counted only a few times. V gene TRBV10-3 combines with J gene TRBJ1-2, with 10 nucleotides matching TRBD1. The germline V gene encodes CDR1 ENHRY and CDR2 SYGVKD. V lost 3 bases, J lost 5 bases, and 6 bases stayed unmatched. This CDR3 spans 15 amino acids. CDR3 DNA sequence: TGTGCCATCAGTGAAGGCGGGGACAGGGGATATGGCTACACCTTC. Its translation: CAISEGGDRGYGYTF.

The chain carries TRBV5-4 and TRBJ2-1; 12 bases are a match to TRBD2. Trimming took 5 bases from V and 7 from J; bases not matched to a gene: 7. There are 15 residues in the CDR3. Germline assignment: CDR1 SGHNT and CDR2 YYREEE (reference sequence). The DNA of the CDR3 is TGTGCCAGCAGGGCTGCTAGCGGGAGGGGGAATGAGCAGTTCTTC. This translates into CASRAASGRGNEQFF.

The CDR3 is CASSPTGGRGKLFF. The CDR3 bases are TGTGCCAGCAGCCCGACAGGGGGAAGAGGAAAACTGTTTTTT. The chain has TRBV3-1 (or the pseudogene TRBV3-2) and TRBJ1-4; 9 nucleotides line up with TRBD1. The ends lost 4 bases at V and 10 bases at J; junction bases unmatched: 7. CDR3 length: 14 amino acids. Per germline, CDR1 LGHDT and CDR2 YNNKEL (reference sequence).

The genes are TRBV6-5 and TRBJ2-1; D gene unclear. CDR1 and CDR2 (germline): MNHEY, SVGAGI. CDR3 size: 12 residues. V shed 6 bases and J shed 7 bases, with 10 bases lying between them. The CDR3 loop reads CASSPPRNEQFF. CDR3 coding DNA: TGTGCCAGCAGCCCCCCCAGAAATGAGCAGTTCTTC.